What follows describes a single T cell receptor beta chain. Its antigen is not known. V lost 5 bases and J lost 3, with 16 bases in between. CDR3 size: 16 residues. Germline CDR1 is SGHNT and CDR2 is YENEEA. TCRbeta library construction was performed incorporating unique molecular identifiers. Using its own MiXCR run on the PCR reads, TCRdb lists one record per CDR3 protein. The sample shows 300,000 or so distinct CDR3 sequences, 23% of them seen only once. The data stem from a study of T-cell reconstitution after alpha-beta-depleted transplantation in children. General study results and limits: Some patients' high day-60 TCRbeta diversity was traced to surviving recipient T cells and thymic progenitors. Reportedly, roughly two months post-transplant, alpha-beta T cells arose from several hundred expanded graft clones.

This specimen was PBMCs, mostly from graft donor cells, taken 180 days after TCRalphabeta/CD19-depleted stem cell transplant. The origin of this receptor is a male patient between 10 and 17 years old who had a stem cell transplant for acute lymphoblastic leukemia, so the T cells may come from the graft donor. The chain is built from TRBV11-3 and TRBJ2-2; weak D call: TRBD1 (6 bases). The CDR3 sequence is CASSLFSGADTGELFF. The CDR3 nucleotides are TGTGCCAGCAGCCTTTTTTCAGGGGCGGACACCGGGGAGCTGTTTTTT.